This T cell receptor (beta chain) was retrieved from a study of graft-versus-host responses after intestinal transplantation. Tissue from the graft was processed to free its intraepithelial and lamina propria lymphocytes. Sequencing used immunoSEQ multiplex PCR; TCRdb keeps in-frame clones, though not all of them. The sample contains roughly 19,000 clones, roughly three quarters of which appear only once. This clone was counted a few times. There are 19 residues in the CDR3. Germline CDR1 reads SGHDT; CDR2 reads YYEEEE. Trimming shortened V by 0 bases and J by 3 bases, and 21 bases separated the two germline ends.

The sample consisted of ileum tissue, taken roughly three weeks after intestinal transplant. This rearrangement joins TRBV5-6 to TRBJ2-2; TRBD2 is a possible D gene (5 bases). The sequence was obtained from a human patient who received an intestinal transplant, so some T cells may come from the graft donor. In DNA form, the CDR3 reads TGTGCCAGCAGCTTGGCCTTCGAATTGAGGGAAACTTACACCGGGGAGCTGTTTTTT. Translating it yields CASSLAFELRETYTGELFF.